Below, 4 T cell receptor beta chains from the same sample are listed, as sequenced in a study of cytomegalovirus exposure and HLA in healthy donors. Sequenced by immunoSEQ multiplex PCR; TCRdb stores in-frame clones only, minus some. The sample yields around 60,000 clones, 90% seen once. The source material was PBMCs. Receptor source: a man aged 18-30 years in good health and CMV-seronegative.

The V and J genes are TRBV5-1 and TRBJ2-3; possibly TRBD2 for D (6 bases). CDR1 SGHRS and CDR2 YFSETQ come from the germline V gene. With 0 bases removed from V and 6 bases from J, the gap between germline ends came to 14 bases. The CDR3 totals 15 residues. In DNA form, the CDR3 reads TGCGCCAGCAGCTTGGTTGGCGGGGCGGGGGATACGCAGTATTTT. Translated, it gives CASSLVGGAGDTQYF.

The V gene is TRBV7-9, the J gene TRBJ2-7; perhaps TRBD2 as D (5 bases). Looked up from germline, CDR1 is SEHNR and CDR2 is FQNEAQ (reference sequence). Trimming took off 5 bases at V and 2 bases at J, with 19 bases between the two ends. The CDR3 runs to 16 residues. This CDR3 reads CASSPGIRAPTYEQYF. CDR3 bases: TGTGCCAGCAGCCCCGGGATAAGGGCGCCGACCTACGAGCAGTACTTC.

The chain is built from TRBV2 and TRBJ2-3, with 7 bases fitting TRBD2. The CDR3 totals 15 residues. The V and J ends lost 6 bases and 0 bases, in that order; junction bases with no gene match: 6. Germline lookup yields CDR1 SNHLY and CDR2 FYNNEI. CDR3 residues: CASRASGSSTDTQYF. The DNA of the CDR3 is TGTGCCAGCAGGGCTAGCGGTTCTAGCACAGATACGCAGTATTTT.

The rearrangement joins TRBV18 to TRBJ2-2; TRBD2 agrees at 10 bases. Germline loops: CDR1 KGHSH, CDR2 LQKENI. This CDR3 has 15 residues. V dropped 3 bases and J dropped 6; count of bases not matched to a gene: 4. Here the CDR3 DNA reads TGTGCCAGCTCACCCATCAGCGGGAGGGCCGGGGAGCTGTTTTTT. Its protein product is CASSPISGRAGELFF. Drawing the rest from reference TRBV18 and TRBJ2-2, the complete variable domain is NAGVMQNPRHLVRRRGQEARLRCSPMKGHSHVYWYRQLPEEGLKFMVYLQKENIIDESGMPKERFSAEFPKEGPSILRIQQVVRGDSAAYFCASSPISGRAGELFFGEGSRLTVL.